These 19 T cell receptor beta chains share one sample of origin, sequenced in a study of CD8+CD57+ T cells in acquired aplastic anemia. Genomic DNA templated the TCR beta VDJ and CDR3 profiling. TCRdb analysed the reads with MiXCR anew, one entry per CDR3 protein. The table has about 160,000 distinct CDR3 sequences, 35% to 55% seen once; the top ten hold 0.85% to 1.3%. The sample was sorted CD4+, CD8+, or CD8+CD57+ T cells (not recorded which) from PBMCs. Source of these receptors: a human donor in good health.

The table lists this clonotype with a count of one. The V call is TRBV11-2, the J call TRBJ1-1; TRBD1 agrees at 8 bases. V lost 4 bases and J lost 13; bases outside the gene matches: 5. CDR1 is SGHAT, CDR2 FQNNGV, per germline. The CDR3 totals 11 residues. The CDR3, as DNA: TGTGCCAGCAGCTACCCGGGACAGGTTTTCTTT. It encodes CASSYPGQVFF.

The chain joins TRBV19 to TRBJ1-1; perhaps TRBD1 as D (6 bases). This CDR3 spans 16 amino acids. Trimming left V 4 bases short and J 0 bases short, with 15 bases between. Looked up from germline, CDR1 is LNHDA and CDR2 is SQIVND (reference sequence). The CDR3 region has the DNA TGTGCCAGTAGTACATCACAGGGTATCCTGAACACTGAAGCTTTCTTT. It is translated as CASSTSQGILNTEAFF.

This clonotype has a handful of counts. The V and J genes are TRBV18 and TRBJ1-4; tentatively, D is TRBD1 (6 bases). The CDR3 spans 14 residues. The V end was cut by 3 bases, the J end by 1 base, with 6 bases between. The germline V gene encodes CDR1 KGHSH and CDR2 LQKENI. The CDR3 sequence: CASSPDRTNEKLFF. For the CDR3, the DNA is TGTGCCAGCTCACCGGACAGAACTAATGAAAAACTGTTTTTT.

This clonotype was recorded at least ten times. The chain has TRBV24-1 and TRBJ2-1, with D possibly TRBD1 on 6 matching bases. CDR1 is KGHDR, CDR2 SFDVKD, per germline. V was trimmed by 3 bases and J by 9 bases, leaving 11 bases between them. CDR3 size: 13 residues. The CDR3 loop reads CATSDAGVFEQFF. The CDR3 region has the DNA TGTGCCACCAGTGATGCAGGGGTGTTTGAGCAGTTCTTC.

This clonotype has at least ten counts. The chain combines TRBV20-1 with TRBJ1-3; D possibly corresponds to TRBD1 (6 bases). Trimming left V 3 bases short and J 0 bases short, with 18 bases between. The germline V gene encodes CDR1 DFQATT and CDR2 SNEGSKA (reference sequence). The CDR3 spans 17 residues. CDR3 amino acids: CSASPEYRAYSGNTIYF. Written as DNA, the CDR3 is TGCAGTGCTAGTCCCGAATACAGGGCCTACTCTGGAAACACCATATATTTT.

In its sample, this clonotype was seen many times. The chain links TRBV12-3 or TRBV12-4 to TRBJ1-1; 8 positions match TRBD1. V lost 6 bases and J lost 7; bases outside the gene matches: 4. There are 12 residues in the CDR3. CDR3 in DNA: TGTGCCAGCAGCCACGGACAGGGTGAAGCTTTCTTT. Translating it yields CASSHGQGEAFF.

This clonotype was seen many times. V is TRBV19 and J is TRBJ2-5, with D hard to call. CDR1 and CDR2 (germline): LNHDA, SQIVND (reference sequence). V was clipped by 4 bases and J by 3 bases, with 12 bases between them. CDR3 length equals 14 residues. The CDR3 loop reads CASSTRRVEETQYF. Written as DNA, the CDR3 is TGTGCCAGTAGTACCCGACGGGTAGAAGAGACCCAGTACTTC. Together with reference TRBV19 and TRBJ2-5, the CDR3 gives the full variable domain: DGGITQSPKYLFRKEGQNVTLSCEQNLNHDAMYWYRQDPGQGLRLIYYSQIVNDFQKGDIAEGYSVSREKKESFPLTVTSAQKNPTAFYLCASSTRRVEETQYFGPGTRLLVL.

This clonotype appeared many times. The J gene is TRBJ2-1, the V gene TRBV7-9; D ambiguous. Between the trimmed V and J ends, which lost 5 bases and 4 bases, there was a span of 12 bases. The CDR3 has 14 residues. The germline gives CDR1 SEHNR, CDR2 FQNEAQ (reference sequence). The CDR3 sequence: CASSPSDPYNEQFF. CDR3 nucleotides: TGTGCCAGCAGCCCATCAGACCCTTACAATGAGCAGTTCTTC.

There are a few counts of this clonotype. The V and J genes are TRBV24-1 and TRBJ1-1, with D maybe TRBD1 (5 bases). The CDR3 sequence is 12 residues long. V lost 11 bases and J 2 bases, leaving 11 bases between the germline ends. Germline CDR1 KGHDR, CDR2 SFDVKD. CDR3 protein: CASGARNTEAFF. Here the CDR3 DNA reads TGTGCCAGCGGGGCCCGAAACACTGAAGCTTTCTTT.

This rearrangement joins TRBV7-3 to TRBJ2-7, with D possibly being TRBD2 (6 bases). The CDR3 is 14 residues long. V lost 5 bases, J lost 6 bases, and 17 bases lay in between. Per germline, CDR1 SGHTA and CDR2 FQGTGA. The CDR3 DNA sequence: TGTGCCAGCAGCACCCAATCCGCCGGGGGCGAGCAGTACTTC. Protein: CASSTQSAGGEQYF.

Written as DNA, the CDR3 is TGTGCCAGCAGTGTAAAGGAGGGACGCGGCTACACCTTC. Translation gives CASSVKEGRGYTF. V usage is TRBV2 and J usage is TRBJ1-2, with a weak D call TRBD1 (5 bases). V lost 4 bases and J 8 bases, leaving 14 bases between the germline ends. The CDR3 is 13 residues long. Germline CDR1 is SNHLY and CDR2 is FYNNEI.

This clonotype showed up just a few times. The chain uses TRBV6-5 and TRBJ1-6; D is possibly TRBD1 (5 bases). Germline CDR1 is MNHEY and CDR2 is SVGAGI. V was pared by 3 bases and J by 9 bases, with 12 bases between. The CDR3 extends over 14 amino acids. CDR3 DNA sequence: TGTGCCAGCAGTTATGGAACAGGTGGTTCACCCCTCCACTTT. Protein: CASSYGTGGSPLHF.

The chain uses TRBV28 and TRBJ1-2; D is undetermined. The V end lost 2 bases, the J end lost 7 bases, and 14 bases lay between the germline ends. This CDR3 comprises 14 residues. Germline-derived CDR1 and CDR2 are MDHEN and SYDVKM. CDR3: CASSLILGDRGYTF. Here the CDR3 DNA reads TGTGCCAGCAGTTTAATTCTTGGGGATCGTGGCTACACCTTC.

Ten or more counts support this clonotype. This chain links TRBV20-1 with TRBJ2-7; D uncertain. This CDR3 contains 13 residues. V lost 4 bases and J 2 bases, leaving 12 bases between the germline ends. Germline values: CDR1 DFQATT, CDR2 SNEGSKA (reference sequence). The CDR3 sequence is CSATDGGTYEQYF. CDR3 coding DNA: TGCAGTGCTACGGACGGCGGTACCTACGAGCAGTACTTC.

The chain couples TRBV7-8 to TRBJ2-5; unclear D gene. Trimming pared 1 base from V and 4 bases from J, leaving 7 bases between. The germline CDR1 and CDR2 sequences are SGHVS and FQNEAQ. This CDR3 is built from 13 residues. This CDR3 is CASSLDIVETQYF. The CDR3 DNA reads TGTGCCAGCAGCTTAGACATAGTAGAGACCCAGTACTTC. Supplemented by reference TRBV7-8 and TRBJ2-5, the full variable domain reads GAGVSQSPRYKVAKRGQDVALRCDPISGHVSLFWYQQALGQGPEFLTYFQNEAQLDKSGLPSDRFFAERPEGSVSTLKIQRTQQEDSAVYLCASSLDIVETQYFGPGTRLLVL.

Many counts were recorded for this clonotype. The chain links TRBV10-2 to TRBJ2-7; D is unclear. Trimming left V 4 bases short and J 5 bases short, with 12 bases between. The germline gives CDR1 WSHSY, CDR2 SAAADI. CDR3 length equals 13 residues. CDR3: CASSVSGFNEQYF. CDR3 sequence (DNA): TGCGCCAGCAGTGTTTCTGGATTCAACGAGCAGTACTTC.

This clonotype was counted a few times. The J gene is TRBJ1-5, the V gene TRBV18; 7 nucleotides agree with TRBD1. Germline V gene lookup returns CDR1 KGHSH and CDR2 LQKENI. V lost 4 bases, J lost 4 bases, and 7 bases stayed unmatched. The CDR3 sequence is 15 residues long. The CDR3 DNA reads TGTGCCAGCTCACGGGGACAGACCTTTAATCAGCCCCAGCATTTT. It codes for CASSRGQTFNQPQHF.

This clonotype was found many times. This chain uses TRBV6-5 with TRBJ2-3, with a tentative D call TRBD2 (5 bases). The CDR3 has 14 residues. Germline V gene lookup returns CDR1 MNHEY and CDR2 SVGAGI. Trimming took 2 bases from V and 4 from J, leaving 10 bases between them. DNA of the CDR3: TGTGCCAGCAGTTACACAGCCGGGGCAGATACGCAGTATTTT. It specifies CASSYTAGADTQYF.

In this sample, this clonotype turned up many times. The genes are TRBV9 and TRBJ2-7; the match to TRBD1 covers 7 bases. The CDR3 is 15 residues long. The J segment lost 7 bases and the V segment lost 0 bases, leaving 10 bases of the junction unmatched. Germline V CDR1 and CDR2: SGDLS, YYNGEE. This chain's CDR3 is CASSVVATGVREQYF. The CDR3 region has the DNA TGTGCCAGCAGCGTAGTGGCAACAGGGGTTAGGGAGCAGTACTTC. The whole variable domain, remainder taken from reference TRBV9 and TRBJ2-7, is DSGVTQTPKHLITATGQRVTLRCSPRSGDLSVYWYQQSLDQGLQFLIQYYNGEERAKGNILERFSAQQFPDLHSELNLSSLELGDSALYFCASSVVATGVREQYFGPGTRLTVT.